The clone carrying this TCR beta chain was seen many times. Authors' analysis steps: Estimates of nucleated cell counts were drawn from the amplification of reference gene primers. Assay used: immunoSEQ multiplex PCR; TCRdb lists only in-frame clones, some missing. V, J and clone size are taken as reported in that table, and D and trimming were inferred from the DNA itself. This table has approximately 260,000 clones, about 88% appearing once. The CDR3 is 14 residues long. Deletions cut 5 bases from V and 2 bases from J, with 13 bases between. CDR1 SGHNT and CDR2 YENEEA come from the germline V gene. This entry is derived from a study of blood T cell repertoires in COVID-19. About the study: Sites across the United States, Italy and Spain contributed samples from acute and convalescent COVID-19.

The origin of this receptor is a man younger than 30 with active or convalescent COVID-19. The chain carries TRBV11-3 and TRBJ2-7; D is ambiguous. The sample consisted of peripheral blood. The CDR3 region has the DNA TGTGCCAGCAGCCCAGGTGTTCAAACCTACGAGCAGTACTTC. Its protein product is CASSPGVQTYEQYF. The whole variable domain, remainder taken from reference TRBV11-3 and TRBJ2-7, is EAGVVQSPRYKIIEKKQPVAFWCNPISGHNTLYWYLQNLGQGPELLIRYENEEAVDDSQLPKDRFSAERLKGVDSTLKIQPAELGDSAVYLCASSPGVQTYEQYFGPGTRLTVT.